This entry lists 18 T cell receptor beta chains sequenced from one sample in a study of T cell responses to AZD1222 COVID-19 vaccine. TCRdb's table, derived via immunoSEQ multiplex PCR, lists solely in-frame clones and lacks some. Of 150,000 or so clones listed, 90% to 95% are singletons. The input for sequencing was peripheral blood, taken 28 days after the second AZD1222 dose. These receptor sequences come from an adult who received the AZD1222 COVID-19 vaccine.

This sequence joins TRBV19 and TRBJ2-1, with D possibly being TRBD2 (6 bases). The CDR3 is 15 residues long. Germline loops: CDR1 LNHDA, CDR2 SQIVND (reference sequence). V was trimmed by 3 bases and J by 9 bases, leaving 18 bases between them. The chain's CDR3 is CASSIWREAFSEQFF. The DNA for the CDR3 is TGTGCCAGTAGTATTTGGAGGGAGGCCTTCTCTGAGCAGTTCTTC. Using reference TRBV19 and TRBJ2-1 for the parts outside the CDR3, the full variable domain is DGGITQSPKYLFRKEGQNVTLSCEQNLNHDAMYWYRQDPGQGLRLIYYSQIVNDFQKGDIAEGYSVSREKKESFPLTVTSAQKNPTAFYLCASSIWREAFSEQFFGPGTRLTVL.

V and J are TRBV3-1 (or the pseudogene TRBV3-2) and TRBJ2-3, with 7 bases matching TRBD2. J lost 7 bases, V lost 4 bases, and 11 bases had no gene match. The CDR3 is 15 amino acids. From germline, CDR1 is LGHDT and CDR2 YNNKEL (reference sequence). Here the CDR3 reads CASSPSGARPNTQYF. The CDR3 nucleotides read TGTGCCAGCAGCCCCAGCGGGGCCAGACCCAATACGCAGTATTTT.

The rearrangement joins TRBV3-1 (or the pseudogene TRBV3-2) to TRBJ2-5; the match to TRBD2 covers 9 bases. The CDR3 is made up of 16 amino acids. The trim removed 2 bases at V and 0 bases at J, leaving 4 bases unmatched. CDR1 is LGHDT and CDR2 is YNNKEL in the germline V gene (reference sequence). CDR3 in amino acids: CASSQLAGEDQETQYF. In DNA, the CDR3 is TGTGCCAGCAGCCAATTAGCGGGAGAGGACCAAGAGACCCAGTACTTC.

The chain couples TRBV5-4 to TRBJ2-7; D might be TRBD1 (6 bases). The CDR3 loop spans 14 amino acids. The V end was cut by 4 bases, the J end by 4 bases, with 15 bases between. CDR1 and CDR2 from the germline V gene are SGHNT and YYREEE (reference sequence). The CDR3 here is CASSPTGNWYEQYF. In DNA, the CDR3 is TGTGCCAGCAGCCCCACAGGGAATTGGTACGAGCAGTACTTC.

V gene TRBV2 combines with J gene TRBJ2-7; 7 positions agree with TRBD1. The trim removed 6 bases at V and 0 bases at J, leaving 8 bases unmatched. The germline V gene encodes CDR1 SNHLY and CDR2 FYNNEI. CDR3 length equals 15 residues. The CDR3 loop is CASSPRQGSSYEQYF. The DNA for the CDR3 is TGTGCCAGCAGCCCCCGACAGGGAAGCTCCTACGAGCAGTACTTC.

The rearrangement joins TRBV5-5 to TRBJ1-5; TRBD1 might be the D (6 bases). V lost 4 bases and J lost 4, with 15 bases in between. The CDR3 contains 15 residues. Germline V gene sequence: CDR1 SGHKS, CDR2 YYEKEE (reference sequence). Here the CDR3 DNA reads TGTGCCAGCAGCCCCACAGGGTCGGTAAATCAGCCCCAGCATTTT. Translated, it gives CASSPTGSVNQPQHF.

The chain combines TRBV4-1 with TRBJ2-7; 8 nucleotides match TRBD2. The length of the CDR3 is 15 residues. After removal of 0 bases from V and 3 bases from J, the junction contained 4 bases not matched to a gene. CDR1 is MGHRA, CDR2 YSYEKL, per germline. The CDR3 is CASSQDWGLGYEQYF. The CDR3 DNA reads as TGCGCCAGCAGCCAAGATTGGGGACTAGGCTACGAGCAGTACTTC.

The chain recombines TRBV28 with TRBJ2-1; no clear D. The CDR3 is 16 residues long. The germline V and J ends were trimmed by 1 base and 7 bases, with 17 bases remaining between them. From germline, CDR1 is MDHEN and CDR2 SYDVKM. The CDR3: CASSLYAGHPANEQFF. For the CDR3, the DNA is TGTGCCAGCAGTTTATACGCCGGGCACCCGGCGAATGAGCAGTTCTTC.

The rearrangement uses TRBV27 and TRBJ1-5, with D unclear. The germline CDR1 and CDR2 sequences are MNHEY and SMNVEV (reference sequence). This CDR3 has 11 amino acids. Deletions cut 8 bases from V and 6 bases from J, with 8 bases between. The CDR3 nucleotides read TGTGCCAGCGGCGCTTTTCAGCCCCAGCATTTT. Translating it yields CASGAFQPQHF.

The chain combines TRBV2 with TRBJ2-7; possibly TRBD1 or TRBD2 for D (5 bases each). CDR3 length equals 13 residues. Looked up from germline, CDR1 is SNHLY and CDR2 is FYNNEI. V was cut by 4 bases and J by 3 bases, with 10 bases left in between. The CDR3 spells CASSVRGSYEQYF. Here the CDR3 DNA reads TGTGCCAGCAGTGTGAGGGGAAGCTACGAGCAGTACTTC. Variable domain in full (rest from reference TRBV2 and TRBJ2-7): EPEVTQTPSHQVTQMGQEVILRCVPISNHLYFYWYRQILGQKVEFLVSFYNNEISEKSEIFDDQFSVERPDGSNFTLKIRSTKLEDSAMYFCASSVRGSYEQYFGPGTRLTVT.

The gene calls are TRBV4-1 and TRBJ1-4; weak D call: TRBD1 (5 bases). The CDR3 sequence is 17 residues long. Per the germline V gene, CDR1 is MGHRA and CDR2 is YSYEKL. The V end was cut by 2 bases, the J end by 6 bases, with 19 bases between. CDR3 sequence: CASSQPFQGVRDEKLFF. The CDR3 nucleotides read TGCGCCAGCAGCCAACCCTTTCAGGGAGTCCGGGATGAAAAACTGTTTTTT.

The CDR3 loop reads CASSYGTSGSTDTQYF. CDR3 coding DNA: TGCGCCAGCAGCTACGGGACTAGCGGTAGCACAGATACGCAGTATTTT. This chain uses TRBV4-3 with TRBJ2-3, with 11 bases that match TRBD2. The junction had 4 bases not matched to a gene; V was cut back by 5 bases and J by 0 bases. There are 16 residues in the CDR3. Germline assignment: CDR1 LGHNA and CDR2 YSLEER.

CDR3 in DNA: TGTGCCACCGGCGAGCGGGAGAAGGTTGAGCAGTTCTTC. Encoded protein: CATGEREKVEQFF. This sequence joins TRBV2 and TRBJ2-1, with TRBD2 identical over 8 bases. The length of the CDR3 is 13 residues. Per germline, CDR1 SNHLY and CDR2 FYNNEI. V lost 10 bases and J lost 9; bases outside the gene matches: 11.

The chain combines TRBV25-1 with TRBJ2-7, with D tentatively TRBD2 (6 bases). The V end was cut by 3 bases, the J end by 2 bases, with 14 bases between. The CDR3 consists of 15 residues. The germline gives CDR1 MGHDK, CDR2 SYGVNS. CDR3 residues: CASSDPGTPTYEQYF. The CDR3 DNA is TGTGCCAGCAGTGATCCCGGGACTCCGACCTACGAGCAGTACTTC.

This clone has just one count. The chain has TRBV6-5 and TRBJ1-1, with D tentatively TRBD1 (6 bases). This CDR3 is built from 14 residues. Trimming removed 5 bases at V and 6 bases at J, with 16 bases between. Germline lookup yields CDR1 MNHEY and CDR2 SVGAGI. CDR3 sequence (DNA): TGTGCCAGCAGTACCGGAGGGGGGGCGGCTGAAGCTTTCTTT. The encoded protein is CASSTGGGAAEAFF.

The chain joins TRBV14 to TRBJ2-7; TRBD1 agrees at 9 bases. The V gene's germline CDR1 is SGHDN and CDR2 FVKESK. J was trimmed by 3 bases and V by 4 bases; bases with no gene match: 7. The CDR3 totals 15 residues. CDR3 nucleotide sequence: TGTGCCAGCAGCCCTGCAGGGGGACAGGGCTACGAGCAGTACTTC. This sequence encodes CASSPAGGQGYEQYF.

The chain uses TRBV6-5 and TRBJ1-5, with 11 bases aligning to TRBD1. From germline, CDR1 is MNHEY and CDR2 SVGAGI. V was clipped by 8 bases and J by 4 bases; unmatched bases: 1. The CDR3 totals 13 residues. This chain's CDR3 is CASGQGANQPQHF. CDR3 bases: TGTGCCAGCGGACAGGGGGCGAATCAGCCCCAGCATTTT.

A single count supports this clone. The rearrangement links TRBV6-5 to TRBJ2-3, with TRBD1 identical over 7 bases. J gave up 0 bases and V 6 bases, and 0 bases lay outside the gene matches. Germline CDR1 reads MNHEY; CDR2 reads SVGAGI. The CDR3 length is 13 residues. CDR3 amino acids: CASRTGSTDTQYF. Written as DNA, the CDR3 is TGTGCCAGCAGGACAGGGAGCACAGATACGCAGTATTTT.